A selection of T cell receptor beta chains follows, all from one sample in a study of T cell repertoires in cytomegalovirus infection. From the reads, TCRdb called clonotypes with MiXCR, one entry per CDR3 protein. The table lists nearly 650,000 distinct CDR3 sequences, 20% to 25% of them singletons. Sequencing used CD8+ T cells from PBMCs. The receptors derive from a human donor in good health (CMV status not recorded). Some clones in this sample may be carry-over from other donors' samples. Each CDR3 is given with its conserved first and last residue. The D gene is left open where the match is weak. Not all rows give a size; the values are once, few, many and, for expanded clones, a class.

many,TRBV12-3/TRBV12-4,16,TRBJ1-4,.,CASRFIPSTTNEKLFF,TGTGCCAGCAGGTTTATCCCAAGCACGACTAATGAAAAACTGTTTTTT
once,TRBV15,19,TRBJ2-3,TRBD2,CATSREPFRLAGKEDTQYF,TGTGCCACCAGCAGAGAGCCCTTCAGACTAGCGGGGAAGGAGGATACGCAGTATTTT
.,TRBV15,11,TRBJ1-2,.,CATSYSGGYTF,TGTGCCACCAGCTACTCGGGTGGCTACACCTTC
.,TRBV5-1,15,TRBJ2-1,TRBD1,CASSEPGQGANEQFF,TGCGCCAGCAGCGAGCCGGGACAGGGGGCCAATGAGCAGTTCTTC
.,TRBV20-1,20,TRBJ2-2,TRBD2,CSARDVRGTSGVANTGELFF,TGCAGTGCTAGAGATGTTAGGGGGACTAGCGGAGTCGCGAACACCGGGGAGCTGTTTTTT
.,TRBV20-1,13,TRBJ1-2,.,CSAVTTRNYGYTF,TGCAGTGCGGTCACGACCCGAAACTATGGCTACACCTTC
.,TRBV20-1,16,TRBJ2-2,TRBD2,CSALRTSGVFTGELFF,TGCAGTGCATTGAGGACTAGCGGGGTATTCACCGGGGAGCTGTTTTTT
few,TRBV23-1,17,TRBJ2-1,TRBD2,CASSPTSARIPHNEQFF,TGCGCCAGCAGTCCGACTAGCGCAAGAATTCCCCACAATGAGCAGTTCTTC
.,TRBV7-9,14,TRBJ1-1,.,CASRLTSEVAEAFF,TGTGCCAGCAGATTGACCTCGGAGGTCGCTGAAGCTTTCTTT
many,TRBV6-2/TRBV6-3,14,TRBJ2-1,.,CASSTSSAYNEQFF,.
few,TRBV7-9,16,TRBJ1-1,.,CASSSPSRQENTEAFF,TGTGCCAGCAGCTCTCCCTCCCGACAGGAGAACACTGAAGCTTTCTTT
few,TRBV7-9,13,TRBJ2-1,.,CASSLASADEQFF,TGTGCCAGCAGCTTAGCCTCGGCCGACGAGCAGTTCTTC
few,TRBV6-6,14,TRBJ1-1,TRBD1,CASRTAGGNTEAFF,TGTGCCAGCAGGACAGCAGGGGGCAACACTGAAGCTTTCTTT
few,TRBV7-6,15,TRBJ1-1,.,CASSLSRSRNTEAFF,TGTGCCAGCAGCTTAAGTAGGTCGAGGAACACTGAAGCTTTCTTT
many,TRBV7-8,15,TRBJ2-5,.,CASSLAEEGWQTQYF,TGTGCCAGCAGCTTAGCGGAGGAAGGGTGGCAGACCCAGTACTTC
.,TRBV12-3/TRBV12-4,14,TRBJ2-5,.,CASSLLTGQETQYF,TGTGCCAGCAGTTTACTGACAGGCCAAGAGACCCAGTACTTC
.,TRBV6-2/TRBV6-3,13,TRBJ1-5,.,CASSPPGPQPQHF,TGTGCCAGCAGCCCTCCGGGTCCCCAGCCCCAGCATTTT
.,TRBV7-9,21,TRBJ2-1,TRBD2,CASSPTRGLAGNRETYNEQFF,TGTGCCAGCAGCCCCACGCGCGGACTAGCGGGGAATCGAGAGACCTACAATGAGCAGTTCTTC
many,TRBV6-2/TRBV6-3,15,TRBJ1-2,.,CASSYGDLLNYGYTF,TGTGCCAGCAGTTACGGAGACCTATTGAACTATGGCTACACCTTC
many,TRBV12-3/TRBV12-4,12,TRBJ1-2,.,CASSLEVYGYTF,TGTGCCAGCAGTTTAGAGGTCTATGGCTACACCTTC
many,TRBV27,13,TRBJ2-1,TRBD1,CASSAGQANEQFF,TGTGCCAGCAGTGCGGGACAGGCCAATGAGCAGTTCTTC
many,TRBV2,13,TRBJ1-1,.,CASREGRGAEAFF,TGTGCCAGCAGGGAGGGGAGAGGGGCTGAAGCTTTCTTT
.,TRBV7-2,13,TRBJ2-5,.,CASSPRPRETQDF,TGTGCCAGCAGCCCCCGCCCCAGGGAGACCCAGGACTTC
few,TRBV6-1,12,TRBJ2-6,.,CATRSGANVLTF,TGTGCCACTCGGTCTGGGGCCAACGTCCTGACTTTC
.,TRBV10-3,12,TRBJ2-1,.,CAISEGPNEQFF,TGTGCCATCAGTGAGGGGCCCAATGAGCAGTTCTTC
few,TRBV20-1,13,TRBJ2-7,.,CSARDSLSYEQYF,TGCAGTGCTAGAGATTCTCTCTCCTACGAGCAGTACTTC
.,TRBV20-1,14,TRBJ2-1,.,CSAPPGVVDNEQFF,TGCAGTGCTCCCCCGGGGGTAGTAGACAATGAGCAGTTCTTC
.,TRBV10-3,17,TRBJ2-1,.,CAIKTTGRGGAYNEQFF,TGTGCCATCAAAACGACAGGCCGCGGGGGTGCCTACAATGAGCAGTTCTTC
few,TRBV28,14,TRBJ2-3,.,CASSLWRRGDTQYF,TGTGCCAGCAGTTTATGGAGGCGCGGGGATACGCAGTATTTT
.,TRBV7-2,16,TRBJ2-1,.,CASSLAPGGTGNEQFF,TGTGCCAGCAGCTTAGCGCCCGGGGGCACCGGCAATGAGCAGTTCTTC
few,TRBV6-6,15,TRBJ2-5,TRBD1,CASSTHRGRDETQYF,TGTGCCAGCAGTACTCACAGGGGGCGAGACGAGACCCAGTACTTC
few,TRBV11-3,14,TRBJ2-7,.,CASSFLGDSREQYF,TGTGCCAGCAGTTTCCTCGGGGACTCTAGGGAGCAGTACTTC
.,TRBV5-6,17,TRBJ2-1,TRBD2,CAISLMPSGDSYNEQFF,TGTGCCATCAGCTTGATGCCTAGCGGGGACTCCTACAATGAGCAGTTCTTC
.,TRBV7-9,14,TRBJ2-7,.,CASSWAGSTYEQYF,TGTGCCAGCAGCTGGGCAGGGAGTACCTACGAGCAGTACTTC
.,TRBV6-2/TRBV6-3,13,TRBJ1-2,.,CASSSVRRDGYTF,TGTGCCAGCAGTTCTGTGAGAAGGGATGGCTACACCTTC
few,TRBV11-2,12,TRBJ2-2,.,CASISRTGELFF,TGTGCCAGCATTTCTCGAACCGGGGAGCTGTTTTTT
.,TRBV30,14,TRBJ1-1,.,CAWSFWGGNTEAFF,TGTGCCTGGAGTTTCTGGGGAGGGAACACTGAAGCTTTCTTT
many,TRBV7-8,14,TRBJ2-2,.,CASSQAGFTGELFF,TGTGCCAGCAGCCAAGCAGGGTTCACCGGGGAGCTGTTTTTT
.,TRBV2,14,TRBJ2-1,.,CASRRTGMWNEQFF,TGTGCCAGCAGGCGAACAGGGATGTGGAATGAGCAGTTCTTC
.,TRBV23-1,14,TRBJ2-7,.,CASSQRPTPYEQYF,TGCGCCAGCAGTCAAAGGCCTACCCCCTACGAGCAGTACTTC
few,TRBV20-1,14,TRBJ1-5,.,CSARLTDSYQPQHF,TGCAGTGCTAGGTTGACAGACTCCTATCAGCCCCAGCATTTT
.,TRBV20-1,15,TRBJ2-1,TRBD1,CSARAATGNVDEQFF,TGCAGTGCTAGAGCCGCGACAGGGAATGTGGATGAGCAGTTCTTC
few,TRBV28,15,TRBJ2-7,.,CASSLGANPPLGQYF,TGTGCCAGCAGTTTAGGGGCAAACCCCCCCCTCGGGCAGTACTTC
.,TRBV7-6,15,TRBJ2-1,.,CASSFFRGDLDEQFF,TGTGCCAGCAGCTTCTTCAGGGGCGATTTAGATGAGCAGTTCTTC
few,TRBV29-1,18,TRBJ2-1,.,CSVEGRIGAASSYNEQFF,TGCAGCGTTGAAGGAAGAATAGGGGCAGCGAGCTCCTACAATGAGCAGTTCTTC